Sequencing of this T cell receptor beta chain was carried out in a study of identical twins. Turning to this clonotype: What it binds is not known.

This CDR3 comprises 13 residues. Germline-derived CDR1 and CDR2 are SGHRS and YFSETQ. Deletions cut 5 bases from V and 8 bases from J, with 11 bases between. TCRdb independently ran MiXCR on the 5' RACE reads; one entry per CDR3 protein. The sample yields 200,000 to 250,000 distinct CDR3 sequences, roughly 7% seen once. Findings and caveats of the study: Partly confounded zero-insertion analyses could result from invariant MAIT and iNKT cells. Abundant cord blood beta clonotypes carried fewer insertions; memory repertoires showed none. Those out-of-frame alpha sequences shared by twins showed an excess of low generation probability.

The data also belong to a second study, concerning yellow fever vaccine responses in identical twins. As that report states: In identical twins, vaccine T cell responses appeared partly shared and partly individual.

Sequenced: memory (CD45RO+) T cells sorted from blood. This clonotype was obtained from a woman under 30 in good health. V and J are TRBV5-1 and TRBJ1-6, with D uncertain. The CDR3 region has the DNA TGCGCCAGCAGATGGGATGGGGATTCACCCCTCCACTTT. Protein product: CASRWDGDSPLHF.